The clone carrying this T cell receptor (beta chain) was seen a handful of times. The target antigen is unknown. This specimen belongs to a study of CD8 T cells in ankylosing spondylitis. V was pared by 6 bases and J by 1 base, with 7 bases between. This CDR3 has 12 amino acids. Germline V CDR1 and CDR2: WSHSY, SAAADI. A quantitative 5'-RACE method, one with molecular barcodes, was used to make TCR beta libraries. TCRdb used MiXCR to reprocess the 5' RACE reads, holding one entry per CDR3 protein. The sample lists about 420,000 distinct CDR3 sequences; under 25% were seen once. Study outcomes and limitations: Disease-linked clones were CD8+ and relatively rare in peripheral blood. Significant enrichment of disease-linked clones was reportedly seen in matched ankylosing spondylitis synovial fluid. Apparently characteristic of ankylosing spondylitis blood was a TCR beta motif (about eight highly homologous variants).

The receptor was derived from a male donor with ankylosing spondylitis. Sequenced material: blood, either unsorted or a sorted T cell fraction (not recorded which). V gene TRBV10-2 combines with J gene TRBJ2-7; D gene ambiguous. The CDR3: CASSPDSYEQYF. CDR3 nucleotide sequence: TGCGCCAGCAGCCCCGATTCCTACGAGCAGTACTTC.